This TCR beta chain was captured in a study of blood T cell repertoires in COVID-19. Overall study context: COVID-19 samples, acute and convalescent, were from the United States, Italy and Spain. From T cells, B-cell-depleted T cells, or PBMCs came the material, which was cDNA or gDNA.

The V end was cut by 4 bases, the J end by 3 bases, with 6 bases between. Germline CDR1 is MNHEY and CDR2 is SVGEGT. The CDR3 covers 12 residues. Authors' analysis steps: For nucleated cells, counts were estimated from reference gene primer amplification. This table comes from immunoSEQ multiplex PCR, and its TCRdb copy is limited to in-frame clones, with some not included. V and J calls and clone size are as listed in that table; D and trimming were resolved from the DNA. The sample consists of over 95,000 clones, 84% of them appearing once. A word on this clone: The same CDR3 is also encoded by other DNA sequences in this sample.

The sequenced sample was peripheral blood. The chain has TRBV6-2 or TRBV6-3 and TRBJ1-2; no clear D gene. The TCR originated in a woman aged 60-75 years with acute or convalescent COVID-19. CDR3 in amino acids: CASSSVDYGYTF. CDR3 DNA sequence: TGTGCCAGCAGTTCCGTAGACTATGGCTACACCTTC.